This T cell receptor (beta chain) appears in the sequencing data of a study of regulatory T cells in long-lasting Graves disease (dated by TCRdb to the early 2020s). For context, the study as a whole: Persistent Graves' disease was defined as persistently positive TSH receptor autoantibodies together with antithyroid drug treatment for over 5 years. Persistent Graves' disease patients were compared with newly diagnosed Graves' disease patients by peripheral blood TCR sequencing and RNA sequencing. The study was conducted in China and was registered as a clinical trial. A total of around 35 samples underwent TCR sequencing, from roughly 13 patients with persistent Graves' disease and approximately 20 patients with newly diagnosed Graves' disease. Antithyroid drugs had been taken for roughly 10 years on average by persistent Graves' disease patients in the clinical cohort.

This clonotype was recorded many times. Its cognate antigen has yet to be identified. The input lacks base qualities; no much larger clone sits a single base away. In the paper's terms, the time point label means: persistent/refractory GD, antithyroid drugs over 5 years with positive TRAb. For both TCR sequencing and RNA sequencing, RNA was extracted from PBMCs using TRIzol. Graves' disease was diagnosed according to American Thyroid Association guidelines. Patients for the study were recruited at an endocrinology department in Xi'an, China. Each patient gave 7 to 9.5 milliliters of peripheral blood, collected in an EDTA anticoagulant tube. PBMCs were isolated by Ficoll Paque Plus density gradient separation without further T cell sorting. An Agilent 2100 Bioanalyzer and agarose gel were used to assess RNA quality, and a NanoDrop 2000 was used to measure RNA concentration. Results the study describes overall, beyond this receptor: A larger number of public clonotypes was shared among persistent patients (around 2,700) than among newly diagnosed patients (around 880). Compared with newly diagnosed patients, persistent Graves' disease patients had lower TCR Shannon entropy and fewer highly expanded clones, which suggests clonal expansion. The authors acknowledged the small sample size as a limitation that may reduce accuracy. Sequencing and analysis were restricted to the TCR beta chain. Because the primary lesion, thyroid tissue, could not be accessed, the study looked at peripheral blood alone. Preferential use of TRBV28, TRBJ1-2 and TRBJ2-5 was observed in persistent disease, whereas TRBV20-1 and TRBJ2-1 were favored in newly diagnosed disease.

Library preparation employed multiplex PCR. The sequencer was an Illumina HiSeq 4000. iRepertoire HTBI primers and Arm-PCR amplification of CDR3 regions were used to construct TCR beta libraries. Before sequencing, the PCR products went through gel purification. For the original study's pipeline: A total of 62 TRBV and approximately 13 TRBJ segments were identified across samples and were used for gene usage analysis of CDR3 amino acid clonotypes. COPE and FqMerger were used to merge filtered high-quality paired reads into contigs. BLAST was used to align contigs to IMGT TRBV, TRBD and TRBJ reference genes, and CDR3 was defined according to IMGT. Highly expanded clones were defined as clonotypes with a frequency above 0.1%. Shannon entropy served as the measure of repertoire diversity, while the Gini coefficient captured V-J evenness. A clonotype found in more than one individual was treated as public. TCRdb reworked the public reads: Q25 trimming with fastp, MiXCR clone assembly, productive beta chains retained. Every CDR3 protein is listed once, alongside the most common genes and DNA of its rows. Clone size and V and J calls follow TCRdb, not the original study. The sample table shows hundreds of thousands of distinct CDR3 sequences, and less than 25% are seen once. The top ten clones comprise 7.8% of the sample.

The CDR3 measures 11 amino acids from cysteine to phenylalanine. Only the CDR3 portion is preserved as DNA: 33 bases, with reading frame beginning at the first base. Looking up the germline V gene yields CDR1 MNHEY and CDR2 SVGEGT. V is pared back by 0 bases and J by 5 bases, with 2 bases lying between the germline termini. Specimen: peripheral blood mononuclear cells (PBMCs), collected when the disease was refractory, from a patient treated with antithyroid drugs. The clonotype originates from a female donor with Graves disease. The chain links TRBV6-2 or TRBV6-3 with TRBJ2-7; no confident D gene assignment can be made. The CDR3 protein sequence reads: CASSYSNEQYF. The DNA is TGTGCCAGCAGTTACTCGAACGAGCAGTACTTC.